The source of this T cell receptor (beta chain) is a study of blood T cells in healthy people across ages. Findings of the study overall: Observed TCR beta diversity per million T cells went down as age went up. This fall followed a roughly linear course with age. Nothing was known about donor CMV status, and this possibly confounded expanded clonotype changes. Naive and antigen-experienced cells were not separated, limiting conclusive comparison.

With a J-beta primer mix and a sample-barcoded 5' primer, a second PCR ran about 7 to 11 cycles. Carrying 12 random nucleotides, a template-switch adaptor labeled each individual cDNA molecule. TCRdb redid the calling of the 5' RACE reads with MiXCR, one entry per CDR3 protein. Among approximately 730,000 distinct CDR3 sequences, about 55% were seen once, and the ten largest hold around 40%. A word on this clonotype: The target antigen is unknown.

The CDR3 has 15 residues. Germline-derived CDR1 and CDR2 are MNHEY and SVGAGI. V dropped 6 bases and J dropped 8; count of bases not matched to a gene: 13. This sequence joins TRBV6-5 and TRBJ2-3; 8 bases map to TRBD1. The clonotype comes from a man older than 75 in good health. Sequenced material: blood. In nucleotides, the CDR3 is TGTGCCAGCAGGGTTACCAGGGGGCGCGAAGGTACGCAGTATTTT. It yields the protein CASRVTRGREGTQYF.